The entry below gives a single T cell receptor beta chain sequence along with its context. Trimming left V 6 bases short and J 7 bases short, with 10 bases between. This CDR3 has 11 amino acids. From germline, CDR1 is MNHEY and CDR2 SMNVEV (reference sequence). One entry per CDR3 protein, called by TCRdb with MiXCR from the 5' RACE reads. This table holds about 160,000 distinct CDR3 sequences, around two fifths found once. This record comes from a study of CD8 T cells in ankylosing spondylitis. This receptor was obtained from a male donor with ankylosing spondylitis. The sequencing input was synovial fluid, either unsorted or a sorted T cell fraction (not recorded which). This sequence joins TRBV27 and TRBJ2-7; D not certain. Here the CDR3 reads CASRSLWEQYF. The CDR3 DNA follows: TGTGCCAGCAGATCCCTCTGGGAGCAGTACTTC.